Listed below are T cell receptor beta chains from one sample, sequenced in a study of cytomegalovirus exposure and HLA in healthy donors. Clones were sequenced by immunoSEQ multiplex PCR, and TCRdb holds only the in-frame ones, with some missing. The sample shows 140,000 to 150,000 clones, roughly 80% of them seen only once. The specimen was PBMCs. All receptors come from a female donor in good health and CMV-seronegative. The CDR3 runs from the conserved cysteine through the conserved F or W. A D gene is named only where the DNA matches it firmly. Clone size is stated in some rows and not others, as once, few, many or a class when expanded.

size: NA
V: TRBV19
J: TRBJ2-7
length: 15
D: NA
DNA: TGTGCCAGTAGTATTGCGGCTACCACAGGCTACGAGCAGTACTTC
CDR3: CASSIAATTGYEQYF

size: NA
V: TRBV7-9
J: TRBJ1-2
length: 15
D: TRBD1
DNA: TGTGCCAGCAGCTTCTGGGACGCAGGGACAGGTGGCTACACCTTC
CDR3: CASSFWDAGTGGYTF

size: NA
V: TRBV2
J: TRBJ1-6
length: 15
D: NA
DNA: TGTGCCAGCAGTGCCCGGACAGCATCGAATTCACCCCTCCACTTT
CDR3: CASSARTASNSPLHF

size: NA
V: TRBV7-6
J: TRBJ2-3
length: 14
D: NA
DNA: TGTGCCAGCAGCTTTACGGGGAACACAGATACGCAGTATTTT
CDR3: CASSFTGNTDTQYF

size: few
V: TRBV5-4
J: TRBJ2-7
length: 13
D: NA
DNA: TGTGCCAGCAGCGACGGGAATTTGTACGAGCAGTACTTC
CDR3: CASSDGNLYEQYF

size: NA
V: TRBV5-1
J: TRBJ1-2
length: 13
D: NA
DNA: TGCGCCAGCAGCTTGGCGGGGTGGTGGGGCTACACCTTC
CDR3: CASSLAGWWGYTF

size: NA
V: TRBV7-6
J: TRBJ2-5
length: 12
D: NA
DNA: TGTGCCAGCAGCGCGACGCGGGAGACCCAGTACTTC
CDR3: CASSATRETQYF

size: NA
V: TRBV28
J: TRBJ1-5
length: 14
D: NA
DNA: TGTGCCAGCAGGGTGGGGGGGACGGGACAGCCCCAGCATTTT
CDR3: CASRVGGTGQPQHF

size: NA
V: TRBV6-1
J: TRBJ1-5
length: 15
D: NA
DNA: TGTGCCAGCAAAACTAGACAGGACAGCAATCAGCCCCAGCATTTT
CDR3: CASKTRQDSNQPQHF

size: NA
V: TRBV9
J: TRBJ2-5
length: 15
D: NA
DNA: TGTGCCAGCAGCGTGCTGGGCAGGGTGGGAGAGACCCAGTACTTC
CDR3: CASSVLGRVGETQYF

size: once
V: TRBV7-9
J: TRBJ1-1
length: 15
D: NA
DNA: TGTGCCAGCAGCTTAGCTGGGCTAGGGGGCACTGAAGCTTTCTTT
CDR3: CASSLAGLGGTEAFF

size: NA
V: TRBV7-9
J: TRBJ1-2
length: 18
D: TRBD1
DNA: TGTGCCAGCAGTCTCTTAGGGGACAGGGGGTTCTCCAACTATGGCTACCCCTTC
CDR3: CASSLLGDRGFSNYGYPF

size: NA
V: TRBV5-6
J: TRBJ2-3
length: 16
D: NA
DNA: TGTGCCAGCAGTCCTATTACGCGGCAGGGCCCAGATACGCAGTATTTT
CDR3: CASSPITRQGPDTQYF

size: NA
V: TRBV7-8
J: TRBJ2-2
length: 17
D: TRBD2
DNA: TGTGCCAGCAGCTCCGGACTAGCGGGGGCCAACACCGGGGAGCTGTTTTTT
CDR3: CASSSGLAGANTGELFF

size: NA
V: TRBV27
J: TRBJ1-2
length: 12
D: NA
DNA: TGTGCCAGCAGTCCCACAGGATATGGCTACACCTTC
CDR3: CASSPTGYGYTF

size: NA
V: TRBV4-1
J: TRBJ1-1
length: 16
D: NA
DNA: TGCGCCAGCAGCCAACCACTAAGGGGGTCGAACACTGAAGCTTTCTTT
CDR3: CASSQPLRGSNTEAFF

size: NA
V: TRBV5-4
J: TRBJ2-2
length: 15
D: NA
DNA: TGTGCCAGCAGCTCGTACAGGGTAAACACCGGGGAGCTGTTTTTT
CDR3: CASSSYRVNTGELFF

size: NA
V: TRBV7-9
J: TRBJ1-1
length: 15
D: NA
DNA: TGTGCCAGCAGCTTAGGGGGAGGGATTTTCTCTGAAGCTTTCTTT
CDR3: CASSLGGGIFSEAFF

size: NA
V: TRBV7-9
J: TRBJ2-2
length: 15
D: NA
DNA: TGTGCCAGCAGCCCCCGGGACTCCGTCATCGGGGAGCTGTTTTTT
CDR3: CASSPRDSVIGELFF

size: NA
V: TRBV7-2
J: TRBJ2-7
length: 15
D: NA
DNA: TGTGCCAGCAGCTTATTAGTCGGGGGATCCTACGAGCAGTACTTC
CDR3: CASSLLVGGSYEQYF

size: NA
V: TRBV14
J: TRBJ1-3
length: 12
D: NA
DNA: TGTGCCAGCAGCCAAGGGGGGGGAATGTTGCATTTT
CDR3: CASSQGGGMLHF

size: NA
V: TRBV5-4
J: TRBJ1-1
length: 13
D: TRBD1
DNA: TGTGCCAGCAGCCCGGGACAGAGCACTGAAGCTTTCTTT
CDR3: CASSPGQSTEAFF

size: once
V: TRBV28
J: TRBJ1-5
length: 15
D: NA
DNA: TGTGCCAGCAGTATCTCAGGACAGAACAATCAGCCCCAGCATTTT
CDR3: CASSISGQNNQPQHF

size: NA
V: TRBV28
J: TRBJ1-1
length: 12
D: TRBD1
DNA: TGTGCCAGCAGTTACAGGGGGCCCGAAGCTTTCTTT
CDR3: CASSYRGPEAFF

size: NA
V: TRBV5-1
J: TRBJ2-2
length: 15
D: TRBD2
DNA: TGCGCCAGCAGCGTCGGGACTACCCTCTCCGGGGAGCTGTTTTTT
CDR3: CASSVGTTLSGELFF

size: few
V: TRBV6-6
J: TRBJ2-1
length: 13
D: NA
DNA: TGTGCCAGCAGTTACTCGGAGGTTAATGAGCAGTTCTTC
CDR3: CASSYSEVNEQFF

size: NA
V: TRBV29-1
J: TRBJ2-1
length: 13
D: TRBD1
DNA: TGCAGCGTTGTTAGAGGGACAGGCAATGAGCAGTTCTTC
CDR3: CSVVRGTGNEQFF

size: few
V: TRBV5-4
J: TRBJ2-7
length: 16
D: TRBD2
DNA: TGTGCCAGCAGCTCTAGCGGGATTACTACCTCCGCCGAGCAGTACTTC
CDR3: CASSSSGITTSAEQYF

size: few
V: TRBV28
J: TRBJ2-1
length: 14
D: NA
DNA: TGTGCCAGCAGCCCCTTCTCAGCGGTAAATGAGCAGTTCTTC
CDR3: CASSPFSAVNEQFF

size: NA
V: TRBV19
J: TRBJ2-6
length: 16
D: NA
DNA: TGTGCCAGTGGTAACCCCCGGAGGACTGGGGCCAACGTCCTGACTTTC
CDR3: CASGNPRRTGANVLTF

size: NA
V: TRBV5-4
J: TRBJ2-1
length: 13
D: NA
DNA: TGTGCCAGCAGCTTGCTCCCCGACAATGAGCAGTTCTTC
CDR3: CASSLLPDNEQFF

size: NA
V: TRBV7-3
J: TRBJ1-4
length: 14
D: NA
DNA: TGTGCCAGCAGCTTAGTTGGCGGAGGCGGAAAACTGTTTTTT
CDR3: CASSLVGGGGKLFF

size: NA
V: TRBV7-9
J: TRBJ2-1
length: 13
D: NA
DNA: TGTGCCAGCCAGCGTGGCTCCTACAATGAGCAGTTCTTC
CDR3: CASQRGSYNEQFF

size: once
V: TRBV2
J: TRBJ2-3
length: 17
D: NA
DNA: TGTGCCAGCATCTCGGCTAGCGTGCACCTTAGCACAGATACGCAGTATTTT
CDR3: CASISASVHLSTDTQYF

size: NA
V: TRBV4-1
J: TRBJ2-7
length: 15
D: NA
DNA: TGCGCCAGCAGCCAAGGGGGGCCCTACTCCTACGAGCAGTACTTC
CDR3: CASSQGGPYSYEQYF

size: NA
V: TRBV6-1
J: TRBJ2-1
length: 19
D: TRBD2
DNA: TGTGCCAGCAGTGAAGGGTTAGCGGGGGCCAAGAGCTCCTACAATGAGCAGTTCTTC
CDR3: CASSEGLAGAKSSYNEQFF

size: NA
V: TRBV19
J: TRBJ2-5
length: 14
D: NA
DNA: TGTGCCAGTAGTACCTCCCCGGGTTCGGAGACCCAGTACTTC
CDR3: CASSTSPGSETQYF

size: once
V: TRBV25-1
J: TRBJ1-1
length: 14
D: NA
DNA: TGTGCCAGCAGTTTGGGGGGGGTAAGGACTGAAGCTTTCTTT
CDR3: CASSLGGVRTEAFF

size: NA
V: TRBV5-1
J: TRBJ1-2
length: 15
D: NA
DNA: TGCGCCAGCAGTCTGGGGGACACGTCCCGCTATGGCTACACCTTC
CDR3: CASSLGDTSRYGYTF

size: NA
V: TRBV7-8
J: TRBJ2-7
length: 17
D: TRBD2
DNA: TGTGCCAGCAGCTTAGGGGGCGGGGGGGCTCACCTGTACGAGCAGTACTTC
CDR3: CASSLGGGGAHLYEQYF

size: NA
V: TRBV7-9
J: TRBJ2-1
length: 14
D: NA
DNA: TGTGCCAGCAGCTTAGATCAGGGGTACAATGAGCAGTTCTTC
CDR3: CASSLDQGYNEQFF

size: NA
V: TRBV4-1
J: TRBJ2-7
length: 17
D: NA
DNA: TGCGCCAGCAGCCAACCCCGGGCAGGGCGGTGGCCCTACGAGCAGTACTTC
CDR3: CASSQPRAGRWPYEQYF

size: NA
V: TRBV7-2
J: TRBJ1-3
length: 16
D: NA
DNA: TGTGCCAGCAGCTTAGCACGCGGCAGTCCTGGAAACACCATATATTTT
CDR3: CASSLARGSPGNTIYF

size: NA
V: TRBV6-5
J: TRBJ1-2
length: 13
D: TRBD1
DNA: TGTGCCAGCAGCCTTACAGGGGGCTATGGCTACACCTTC
CDR3: CASSLTGGYGYTF

size: NA
V: TRBV30
J: TRBJ1-4
length: 15
D: NA
DNA: TGTGCCTGGAAAGCTCGGGGTTCAACTAATGAAAAACTGTTTTTT
CDR3: CAWKARGSTNEKLFF

size: NA
V: TRBV30
J: TRBJ2-3
length: 15
D: NA
DNA: TGTGCCTGGAGTGTATCGGGGAAGAGCACAGATACGCAGTATTTT
CDR3: CAWSVSGKSTDTQYF

size: NA
V: TRBV6-5
J: TRBJ1-2
length: 14
D: NA
DNA: TGTGCCAGCGGCCCTTTAGGGGGTTTCTATGGCTACACCTTC
CDR3: CASGPLGGFYGYTF

size: NA
V: TRBV2
J: TRBJ1-4
length: 14
D: NA
DNA: TGTGCCAGCAGTGATGGAGGGCCCGATGAAAAACTGTTTTTT
CDR3: CASSDGGPDEKLFF

size: NA
V: TRBV30
J: TRBJ2-2
length: 14
D: NA
DNA: TGTGCCTGGACCGGCAGGGGGGACACCGGGGAGCTGTTTTTT
CDR3: CAWTGRGDTGELFF

size: NA
V: TRBV18
J: TRBJ1-6
length: 14
D: NA
DNA: TGTGCCAGCTCACGCACGGACAGCTTTGCACCCCTCCACTTT
CDR3: CASSRTDSFAPLHF

size: NA
V: TRBV2
J: TRBJ1-1
length: 10
D: NA
DNA: TGTGCCAGCAGGGGGACTGACGCTTTCTTT
CDR3: CASRGTDAFF